These 29 T cell receptor beta chains originate from one sample sequenced in a study of neurological immune-mediated disorders. TCRdb re-called the 5' RACE reads through MiXCR, storing one row per CDR3 protein. The sample includes under 40,000 distinct CDR3 sequences, around 6.8% of them seen just once. Sample: PBMCs. These receptors originate from a woman aged 40 to 50 in good health.

A word on this clonotype: A read error may be the cause here, since a much bigger clone is one base away. V usage is TRBV5-1 and J usage is TRBJ2-7, with 7 positions matching TRBD1. Trimming at V came to 3 bases and at J to 6 bases, leaving 12 bases not matched to a gene. This CDR3 is built from 15 residues. CDR1 and CDR2 (germline): SGHRS, YFSETQ. This CDR3 reads CASSSGFSGGVEQYF. CDR3 in DNA: TGCGCCAGCAGCTCTGGTTTTTCAGGGGGAGTCGAGCAGTACTTC.

This clonotype was recorded at least ten times. The chain recombines TRBV5-1 with TRBJ1-1, with 7 bases fitting TRBD1. This CDR3 has 17 residues. Germline trimming cut 6 bases from V and 2 bases from J; bases unmatched to any gene: 16. Per the germline V gene, CDR1 is SGHRS and CDR2 is YFSETQ. The CDR3 protein is CASKTNGTARANTEAFF. The CDR3 DNA reads as TGCGCCAGCAAGACAAACGGGACAGCTCGGGCAAACACTGAAGCTTTCTTT.

About this clonotype: A much larger clone sits a single nucleotide away, making a read error possible. The V gene is TRBV4-1, the J gene TRBJ2-3, with 9 bases that match TRBD2. The CDR3 consists of 15 residues. The V and J ends lost 3 bases and 6 bases, in that order; junction bases with no gene match: 7. Germline CDR1 MGHRA, CDR2 YSYEKL. CDR3 bases: TGCGCCAGCAGCCACACGCTAGCGGGGTTCGATACGCAGTATTTT. Residues: CASSHTLAGFDTQYF.

Ten or more counts support this clonotype. The rearrangement joins TRBV24-1 to TRBJ2-3, with TRBD2 matching 12 bases. Looked up from germline, CDR1 is KGHDR and CDR2 is SFDVKD. The CDR3 is made up of 17 amino acids. Trimming at V came to 4 bases and at J to 7 bases, leaving 11 bases not matched to a gene. CDR3 nucleotide sequence: TGTGCCACCAGTGAGAGTTATGGACTAGCGGGATCCCATACGCAGTATTTT. Amino acid sequence: CATSESYGLAGSHTQYF.

This clonotype was found many times. An end of the junction does not agree with germline; a read error may underlie this. CDR3 sequence reads: CASSEAGGPTYTQYF. In nucleotides, the CDR3 is TGTGCCAGCAGTGAGGCGGGAGGGCCCACATATACGCAGTATTTT. The chain couples TRBV25-1 to TRBJ2-3; 9 positions match TRBD2. The CDR3 is 15 amino acids. Germline assignment: CDR1 MGHDK and CDR2 SYGVNS.

This clonotype was detected ten times or more. The V and J genes are TRBV5-1 and TRBJ2-2, with 13 bases aligning to TRBD2. The CDR3 is 18 amino acids. With V trimmed by 2 bases and J by 2 bases, 6 bases remained unmatched. The germline gives CDR1 SGHRS, CDR2 YFSETQ. The CDR3 DNA reads TGCGCCAGCAGCTTAGGACTAGCGGGAGTCTTAAACACCGGGGAGCTGTTTTTT. Translation gives CASSLGLAGVLNTGELFF. The whole variable domain, filled in from reference TRBV5-1 and TRBJ2-2, reads KAGVTQTPRYLIKTRGQQVTLSCSPISGHRSVSWYQQTPGQGLQFLFEYFSETQRNKGNFPGRFSGRQFSNSRSEMNVSTLELGDSALYLCASSLGLAGVLNTGELFFGEGSRLTVL.

This clonotype was picked up many times. This chain joins TRBV12-3 or TRBV12-4 and TRBJ2-1; TRBD1 might be the D (5 bases). V gave up 3 bases and J gave up 2 bases, with 14 bases separating them. The CDR3 is made up of 16 amino acids. The CDR3 DNA follows: TGTGCCAGCAGTTTCCCTCCTCAGGGCACCTACAATGAGCAGTTCTTC. Residues: CASSFPPQGTYNEQFF.

Judged by abundance, this clonotype is medium-sized. The chain recombines TRBV10-3 with TRBJ2-1, with D hard to call. Trimming removed 7 bases from V and 5 bases from J, with 15 bases in between. Germline V gene sequence: CDR1 ENHRY, CDR2 SYGVKD. The length of the CDR3 is 14 residues. This CDR3 is CAIKGTQGDNEQFF. Here the CDR3 DNA reads TGTGCCATCAAGGGAACACAAGGCGACAATGAGCAGTTCTTC.

The table lists this clonotype with many counts. The chain has TRBV28 and TRBJ2-1, with D uncertain. V was clipped by 6 bases and J by 3 bases, with 6 bases between them. The CDR3 is 12 residues long. Per the germline V gene, CDR1 is MDHEN and CDR2 is SYDVKM. The CDR3, as DNA: TGTGCCAGCAGCTCCAACTACAATGAGCAGTTCTTC. Protein sequence: CASSSNYNEQFF.

This clonotype was counted many times. The gene calls are TRBV9 and TRBJ1-1; D may be TRBD1 (5 bases). CDR1 and CDR2 from the germline V gene are SGDLS and YYNGEE. Deletions cut 0 bases from V and 5 bases from J, with 11 bases between. This CDR3 region has 14 residues. Here the CDR3 DNA reads TGTGCCAGCAGCGTAGCTGGGGGGGGAACTGAAGCTTTCTTT. It codes for CASSVAGGGTEAFF.

Points on this clonotype: Since a much larger clone is just one base distant, this may be a read error. The chain combines TRBV14 with TRBJ2-5; D may be TRBD2 (6 bases). The CDR3 runs to 13 residues. V lost 4 bases and J lost 5, with 11 bases in between. Looked up from germline, CDR1 is SGHDN and CDR2 is FVKESK. CDR3 sequence: CASSLLATETQYF. The CDR3 region has the DNA TGTGCCAGCAGCCTACTAGCCACGGAGACCCAGTACTTC.

This clonotype came up many times. The chain joins TRBV6-5 to TRBJ1-6; D might be TRBD1 (5 bases). This CDR3 region has 13 residues. Germline V lookup: CDR1 MNHEY, CDR2 SVGAGI. The germline V and J ends were trimmed by 6 bases and 10 bases, with 13 bases remaining between them. The CDR3 spells CASSPGGASPLHF. CDR3 bases: TGTGCCAGCAGCCCTGGGGGAGCATCACCCCTCCACTTT.

This clonotype was counted ten times or more. The V call is TRBV7-9, the J call TRBJ2-6; unclear D gene. The CDR3 runs 14 residues. Germline loops: CDR1 SEHNR, CDR2 FQNEAQ (reference sequence). V lost 1 base to trimming and J lost 5 bases, with 6 bases between them. The DNA for the CDR3 is TGTGCCAGCAGCTTAGGGGTGTGGGCCAACGTCCTGACTTTC. This encodes CASSLGVWANVLTF. The variable domain in full, with the rest retrieved from reference TRBV7-9 and TRBJ2-6, is DTGVSQNPRHKITKRGQNVTFRCDPISEHNRLYWYRQTLGQGPEFLTYFQNEAQLEKSRLLSDRFSAERPKGSFSTLEIQRTEQGDSAMYLCASSLGVWANVLTFGAGSRLTVL.

This chain's CDR3 is CAWSPGTNQPQHF. CDR3 DNA: TGTGCCTGGAGTCCAGGGACCAATCAGCCCCAGCATTTT. This chain connects TRBV30 to TRBJ1-5, with D possibly matching TRBD1 (5 bases). V was shortened by 2 bases and J by 3 bases, with 8 bases between the two germline ends. The germline CDR1 and CDR2 sequences are GTSNPN and SVGIG (reference sequence). The CDR3 length is 13 residues.

In the case of this clonotype: This may come from a read error, since a much larger clone is one base off. The chain carries TRBV7-8 and TRBJ2-7; D is possibly TRBD1 (5 bases). This CDR3 spans 15 amino acids. Per the germline V gene, CDR1 is SGHVS and CDR2 is FQNEAQ. The V gene lost 5 bases and the J gene lost 2 bases, with 16 bases spanning the gap. The chain's CDR3 is CASSPRTRSPYEQYF. The CDR3 DNA reads TGTGCCAGCAGCCCTCGGACACGGAGCCCCTACGAGCAGTACTTC.

This clonotype was seen at least ten times. The CDR3 DNA reads TGTGCCAGCAGCTTGCCGGTGACCGGGGAGCTGTTTTTT. Residues: CASSLPVTGELFF. V gene TRBV5-5 combines with J gene TRBJ2-2, with D uncertain. The CDR3 spans 13 residues. The V gene's germline CDR1 is SGHKS and CDR2 YYEKEE (reference sequence). Trimming took off 1 base at V and 5 bases at J, with 6 bases between the two ends. The full variable domain, its missing parts supplied by reference TRBV5-5 and TRBJ2-2, is DAGVTQSPTHLIKTRGQQVTLRCSPISGHKSVSWYQQVLGQGPQFIFQYYEKEERGRGNFPDRFSARQFPNYSSELNVNALLLGDSALYLCASSLPVTGELFFGEGSRLTVL.

This clonotype has ten or more counts. V is TRBV7-9 and J is TRBJ1-5; 10 nucleotides match TRBD1. There are 13 residues in the CDR3. Per the germline V gene, CDR1 is SEHNR and CDR2 is FQNEAQ (reference sequence). Trimming at V came to 5 bases and at J to 7 bases, leaving 2 bases not matched to a gene. CDR3 residues: CASSGTGEQPQHF. The CDR3 DNA reads as TGTGCCAGCAGCGGGACAGGGGAGCAGCCCCAGCATTTT.

Turning to this clonotype: Mismatch with germline at one junction end may stem from a read error. CDR3 in DNA: TGTGCCAACAGCTTTTTCTATCGGGGGGACCACACAGGGGAGCTGTTTTTT. Translation gives CANSFFYRGDHTGELFF. The chain uses TRBV7-2 and TRBJ2-2; the match to TRBD2 covers 7 bases. CDR3 length: 17 residues. Germline V gene sequence: CDR1 SGHTA, CDR2 FQGNSA.

Ten or more counts support this clonotype. This chain links TRBV20-1 with TRBJ1-2; 9 positions agree with TRBD1. With V trimmed by 6 bases and J by 2 bases, 10 bases remained unmatched. The germline V gene encodes CDR1 DFQATT and CDR2 SNEGSKA (reference sequence). The CDR3 is 15 amino acids. CDR3 sequence: CSAWGGGQGNYGYTF. The CDR3 DNA sequence: TGCAGTGCATGGGGGGGTGGACAGGGGAACTATGGCTACACCTTC.

This clonotype has at least ten counts. J is TRBJ2-3 and V is TRBV20-1; no clear D gene. CDR1 and CDR2 from the germline V gene are DFQATT and SNEGSKA (reference sequence). The germline V and J ends were trimmed by 5 bases and 3 bases, with 9 bases remaining between them. The CDR3 has 12 amino acids. CDR3 nucleotides: TGCAGTGCTGGTCAAGTGACAGATACGCAGTATTTT. This gives the protein CSAGQVTDTQYF.

As for this clonotype: Germline is not matched at one junction end, which may reflect a read error. This chain uses TRBV28 with TRBJ1-4; D not resolved. Germline CDR1 is MDHEN and CDR2 is SYDVKM. CDR3 length: 12 amino acids. The CDR3 DNA is TGTGCCAGCAGCCAACTAAATGAAAGACTGTTTTTT. Residues: CASSQLNERLFF.

CDR3 residues: CASSLNEFMNTEAFF. CDR3 sequence (DNA): TGTGCCAGCAGTTTAAATGAGTTTATGAACACTGAAGCTTTCTTT. The gene calls are TRBV28 and TRBJ1-1, with D uncertain. Trimming left V 2 bases short and J 0 bases short, with 10 bases between. This CDR3 spans 15 amino acids. CDR1 is MDHEN and CDR2 is SYDVKM in the germline V gene.

As to this clonotype: A read error may explain this, as a much larger clone is one base away. The J gene is TRBJ1-1, the V gene TRBV9; unclear D gene. Per the germline V gene, CDR1 is SGDLS and CDR2 is YYNGEE. The CDR3 loop spans 14 amino acids. CDR3 residues: CASTPDTMNTEDFF. CDR3 nucleotide sequence: TGTGCCAGCACCCCCGACACCATGAACACTGAAGATTTCTTT.

This clonotype was observed at least ten times. CDR3 nucleotides: TGTGCCAGCAGCCCGACAGGATCGGGTGAAGCTTTCTTT. Translated, it gives CASSPTGSGEAFF. The chain couples TRBV27 to TRBJ1-1; a possible D gene is TRBD1 (6 bases). This CDR3 region has 13 residues. The V end was cut by 6 bases, the J end by 7 bases, with 15 bases between. Per the germline V gene, CDR1 is MNHEY and CDR2 is SMNVEV (reference sequence).

This clonotype was detected ten times or more. This sequence joins TRBV5-1 and TRBJ2-7; D may be TRBD1 (6 bases). CDR1 and CDR2 (germline): SGHRS, YFSETQ. This CDR3 has 12 residues. Between the trimmed V and J ends, which lost 0 bases and 6 bases, there was a span of 7 bases. The CDR3 DNA is TGCGCCAGCAGCTTGGGGACAGCCGAGCAGTACGTC. It codes for CASSLGTAEQYV.

This clonotype was seen many times. The V and J genes are TRBV14 and TRBJ2-3; a possible D gene is TRBD1 (5 bases). Trimming cost V 4 bases and J 4 bases, with 9 bases left between them. CDR1 is SGHDN, CDR2 FVKESK, per germline. CDR3 length: 13 residues. CDR3 nucleotides: TGTGCCAGCAGCCGGACACTCGCAGATACGCAGTATTTT. Translated, it gives CASSRTLADTQYF.

This clonotype was observed many times. The rearrangement uses TRBV3-1 and TRBJ2-1; a weak D match, TRBD2 (6 bases). Germline assignment: CDR1 LGHDT and CDR2 YNNKEL (reference sequence). This CDR3 has 14 residues. Trimming shortened V by 1 base and J by 5 bases, and 9 bases separated the two germline ends. The CDR3 reads CASSQAGGNNEQFF. The CDR3 nucleotides read TGTGCCAGCAGCCAAGCTGGAGGGAACAATGAGCAGTTCTTC.

This clonotype showed up many times. This chain uses TRBV18 with TRBJ1-6; TRBD1 agrees at 10 bases. This CDR3 comprises 16 residues. Per the germline V gene, CDR1 is KGHSH and CDR2 is LQKENI. V lost 3 bases to trimming and J lost 7 bases; unmatched junction nucleotides: 6. The CDR3 sequence is CASSPMGQGSNSPLHF. CDR3 DNA: TGTGCCAGCTCACCTATGGGACAGGGGAGCAATTCACCCCTCCACTTT.

Many counts were recorded for this clonotype. V usage is TRBV5-1 and J usage is TRBJ1-6, with a possible D match to TRBD1 (5 bases). V was trimmed by 3 bases and J by 8 bases, leaving 12 bases between them. In germline, CDR1 is SGHRS, CDR2 YFSETQ. The CDR3 consists of 14 residues. The CDR3 loop is CASSSMGGDSPLHF. As DNA, the CDR3 is TGCGCCAGCAGCTCAATGGGGGGGGATTCACCCCTCCACTTT.